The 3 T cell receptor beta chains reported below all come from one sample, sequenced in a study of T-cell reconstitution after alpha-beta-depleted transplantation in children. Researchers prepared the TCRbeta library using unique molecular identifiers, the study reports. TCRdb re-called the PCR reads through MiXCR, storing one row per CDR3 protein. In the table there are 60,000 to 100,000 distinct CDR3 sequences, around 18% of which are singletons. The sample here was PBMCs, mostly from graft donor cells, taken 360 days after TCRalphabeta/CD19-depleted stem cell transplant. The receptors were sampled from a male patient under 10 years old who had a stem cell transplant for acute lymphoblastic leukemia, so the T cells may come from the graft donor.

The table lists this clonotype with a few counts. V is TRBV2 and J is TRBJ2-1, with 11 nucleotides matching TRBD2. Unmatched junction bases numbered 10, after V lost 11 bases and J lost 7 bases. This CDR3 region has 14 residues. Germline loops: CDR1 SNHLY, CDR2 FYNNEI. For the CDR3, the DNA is TGTGCCGGTAAGACTAGCGGGAACGGGAATGAGCAGTTCTTC. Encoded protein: CAGKTSGNGNEQFF.

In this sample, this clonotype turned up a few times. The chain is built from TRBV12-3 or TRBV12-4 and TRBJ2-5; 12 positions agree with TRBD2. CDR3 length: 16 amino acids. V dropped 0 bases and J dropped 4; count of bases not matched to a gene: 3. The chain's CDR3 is CASSLATSGSGETQYF. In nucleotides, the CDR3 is TGTGCCAGCAGTTTAGCGACTAGCGGGAGCGGAGAGACCCAGTACTTC.

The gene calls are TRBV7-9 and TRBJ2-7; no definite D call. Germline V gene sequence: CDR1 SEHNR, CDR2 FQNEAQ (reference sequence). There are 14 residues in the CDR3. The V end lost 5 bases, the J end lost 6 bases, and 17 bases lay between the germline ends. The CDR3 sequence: CASSPAWGLIEQYF. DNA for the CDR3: TGTGCCAGCAGCCCCGCCTGGGGTCTAATCGAGCAGTACTTC.